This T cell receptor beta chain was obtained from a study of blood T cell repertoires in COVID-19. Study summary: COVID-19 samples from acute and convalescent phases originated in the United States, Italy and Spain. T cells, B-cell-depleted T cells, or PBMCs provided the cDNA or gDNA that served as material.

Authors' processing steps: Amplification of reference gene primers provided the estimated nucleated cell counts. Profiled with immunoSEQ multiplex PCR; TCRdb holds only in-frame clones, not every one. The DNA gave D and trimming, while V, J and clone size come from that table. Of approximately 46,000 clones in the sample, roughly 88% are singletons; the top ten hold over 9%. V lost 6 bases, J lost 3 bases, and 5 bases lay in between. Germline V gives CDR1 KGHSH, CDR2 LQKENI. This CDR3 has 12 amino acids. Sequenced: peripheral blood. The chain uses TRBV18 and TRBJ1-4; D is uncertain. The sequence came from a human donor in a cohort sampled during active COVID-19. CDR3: CASSPSNEKLFF. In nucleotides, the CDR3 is TGTGCCAGCTCTCCCTCTAATGAAAAACTGTTTTTT.